The sequence of this TCR beta chain was determined in a study of T-cell memory formation after mild COVID-19. About the research overall: Largely donor-specific TCR clusters were found. The study's findings and limits: Whereas later expanders leaned CD4+, clones contracting day 15 to 85 showed a balanced CD4/CD8 makeup. That cross-reactive memory joined was suggested by some responding clones appearing in pre-infection memory.

TCRdb ran MiXCR on the 5' RACE reads and lists one entry per CDR3 protein. Of more than 250,000 distinct CDR3 sequences in the sample, around 15% are singletons; the top ten hold approximately 23%. Germline V CDR1 and CDR2: MNHEY, SVGAGI. Trimming took 1 base from V and 7 from J, leaving 11 bases between them. This CDR3 contains 14 residues. Turning to this clonotype: Its antigen is as yet unknown.

The sequencing sample was made of PBMCs or a T cell subset sorted from them (not recorded which). The chain employs TRBV6-5 and TRBJ1-5; a possible D gene is TRBD1 (5 bases). This clonotype originated in a man younger than 30 who had mild COVID-19 (a few samples of this study predate the infection). Cell type and time point are not known. The CDR3 sequence is CASSYFRGGQPQHF. CDR3 in DNA: TGTGCCAGCAGTTACTTTAGGGGCGGACAGCCCCAGCATTTT.